This T cell receptor beta chain was profiled in a study of blood T cell repertoires in COVID-19. On the study more broadly: Italy, Spain and the United States were the sources of the convalescent and acute COVID-19 samples. PBMCs, B-cell-depleted T cells, or T cells provided the cDNA or gDNA that made up the material.

Authors' data handling: Reference gene primer amplification gave estimated nucleated cell counts. Measured with immunoSEQ multiplex PCR; TCRdb has only the in-frame clones, and not every one. Clonal size and the V and J genes are those of that table, whereas D and trimming came from the DNA. The sample includes roughly 190,000 clones, roughly 94% seen only once; the top ten take roughly 0.7%. The germline V gene has CDR1 MNHNS and CDR2 SASEGT. The CDR3 covers 13 residues. V gave up 2 bases and J gave up 7 bases, with 11 bases separating them. Seattle patient enrollment occurred during active infection, with longitudinal follow-up thereafter.

The chain recombines TRBV6-1 with TRBJ1-2, with D possibly TRBD1 on 5 matching bases. This TCR was recovered from a man aged 25-45 years with COVID-19, enrolled during active disease. Sequencing used peripheral blood. The CDR3 DNA follows: TGTGCCAGCAGTGAACAGGGCCCTGGTGGCTACACCTTC. Translation gives CASSEQGPGGYTF.